The next 2 T cell receptor beta chains were all read from a single sample in a study of CD8 T cells in ankylosing spondylitis. Using its own MiXCR run on the 5' RACE reads, TCRdb lists one record per CDR3 protein. The table has fewer than 180,000 distinct CDR3 sequences, around two fifths seen once. The sequencing sample was made of synovial fluid, either unsorted or a sorted T cell fraction (not recorded which). The origin of the receptors is a male donor with ankylosing spondylitis.

For the CDR3, the DNA is TGCGCCAGCAGCCTCTTTAGGTGGAACACTGAAGCTTTCTTT. Translated, it gives CASSLFRWNTEAFF. V gene TRBV4-1 combines with J gene TRBJ1-1; D is unclear. Per the germline V gene, CDR1 is MGHRA and CDR2 is YSYEKL. This CDR3 region has 14 residues. V shed 4 bases and J shed 1 base, with 10 bases lying between them.

This clonotype was seen more than once but under ten times. This chain links TRBV12-3 or TRBV12-4 with TRBJ1-6; 7 positions match TRBD1. This CDR3 region has 15 residues. V dropped 2 bases and J dropped 7; count of bases not matched to a gene: 5. The CDR3 DNA reads as TGTGCCAGCAGTTTACGCAGGGGGGTAAATTCACCCCTCCACTTT. Translated: CASSLRRGVNSPLHF.